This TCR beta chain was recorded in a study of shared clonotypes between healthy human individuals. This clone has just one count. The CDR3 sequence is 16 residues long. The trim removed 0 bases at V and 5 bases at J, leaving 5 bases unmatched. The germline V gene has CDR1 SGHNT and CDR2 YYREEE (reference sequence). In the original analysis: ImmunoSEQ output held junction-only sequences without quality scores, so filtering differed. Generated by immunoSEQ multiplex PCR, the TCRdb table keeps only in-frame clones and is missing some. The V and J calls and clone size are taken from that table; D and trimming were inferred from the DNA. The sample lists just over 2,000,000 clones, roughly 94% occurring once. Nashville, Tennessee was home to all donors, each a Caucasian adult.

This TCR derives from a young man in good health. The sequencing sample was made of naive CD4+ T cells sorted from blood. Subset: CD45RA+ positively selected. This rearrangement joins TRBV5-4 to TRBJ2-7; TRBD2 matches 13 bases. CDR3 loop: CASSLVGLAGWDEQYF. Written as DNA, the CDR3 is TGTGCCAGCAGCTTGGTGGGACTAGCGGGATGGGACGAGCAGTACTTC. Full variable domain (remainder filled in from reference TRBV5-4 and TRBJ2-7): ETGVTQSPTHLIKTRGQQVTLRCSSQSGHNTVSWYQQALGQGPQFIFQYYREEENGRGNFPPRFSGLQFPNYSSELNVNALELDDSALYLCASSLVGLAGWDEQYFGPGTRLTVT.